The clone carrying this T cell receptor beta chain occurred many times. Its antigen is as yet unknown. Quantitative molecular-barcoded 5'-RACE generated the TCR beta libraries. TCRdb redid the calling of the 5' RACE reads with MiXCR, one entry per CDR3 protein. The profile shows more than 600,000 distinct CDR3 sequences, under 20% of them singletons. This sample stems from a study of CD8 T cells in ankylosing spondylitis. Findings and caveats of the study: What appeared characteristic of ankylosing spondylitis blood was a TCR beta motif of seven to nine highly homologous variants.

The origin of this receptor is a male donor with ankylosing spondylitis. Sequencing was done on a sample of blood, either unsorted or a sorted T cell fraction (not recorded which).

The CDR3 DNA is TGTGCCAGCAGCGCCCGGGACAGGAACACCGGGGAGCTGTTTTTT. Translation: CASSARDRNTGELFF. This chain connects TRBV7-3 to TRBJ2-2, with 7 bases identical to TRBD1. Germline loops: CDR1 SGHTA, CDR2 FQGTGA. The J segment lost 1 base and the V segment lost 5 bases, leaving 4 bases of the junction unmatched. This CDR3 comprises 15 residues.